These T cell receptor beta chains were read from a single sample in a study of blood T cell repertoires in COVID-19. Here immunoSEQ multiplex PCR was the method, and the copy in TCRdb shows in-frame clones only, minus some. The repertoire holds just over 150,000 clones, with more than 80% as singletons. The specimen sequenced was peripheral blood. The source of these receptors is a woman in her thirties or forties with acute or convalescent COVID-19. The CDR3 runs from the conserved cysteine through the conserved F or W. The order of the fields is CDR3 protein, V gene, J gene.

CDR3 protein: CASSYSSLYIAETQYF
V gene: TRBV6-2/TRBV6-3
J gene: TRBJ2-5

CDR3 protein: CASSMGGRVVGNEQFF
V gene: TRBV19
J gene: TRBJ2-1

CDR3 protein: CASSNGETQYF
V gene: TRBV12-3/TRBV12-4
J gene: TRBJ2-5

CDR3 protein: CSVESGQGGYEQYF
V gene: TRBV29-1
J gene: TRBJ2-7

CDR3 protein: CASSLASSGNTIYF
V gene: TRBV7-9
J gene: TRBJ1-3

CDR3 protein: CAWSAESGNGLNNSPLHF
V gene: TRBV30
J gene: TRBJ1-6

CDR3 protein: CASSLDASGGASEQFF
V gene: TRBV7-2
J gene: TRBJ2-1

CDR3 protein: CASANPVLAKNIQYF
V gene: TRBV12-5
J gene: TRBJ2-4

CDR3 protein: CASSFTPGGHYNEQFF
V gene: TRBV7-3
J gene: TRBJ2-1

CDR3 protein: CASSFGTGTRQLFF
V gene: TRBV27
J gene: TRBJ1-4